The 21 T cell receptor beta chains reported below all come from one sample, sequenced in a study of shared clonotypes between healthy human individuals. This table comes from immunoSEQ multiplex PCR, and its TCRdb copy is limited to in-frame clones, with some not included. The repertoire holds roughly 2,000,000 clones, around 96% seen once, with roughly 1.2% in the top ten. The naive CD8 subset, CD45RO-negative cells positively selected for CCR7, excluded terminally differentiated effector memory CD45RA+ cells. Material: naive CD8+ T cells sorted from blood. Receptors were obtained from a man in his late teens or twenties in good health.

The chain carries TRBV7-9 and TRBJ2-1; TRBD2 matches at 12 bases. Unmatched junction bases numbered 9, after V lost 8 bases and J lost 4 bases. The CDR3 has 16 amino acids. Germline assignment: CDR1 SEHNR and CDR2 FQNEAQ (reference sequence). For the CDR3, the DNA is TGTGCCAGCCCCCCTCCGGGACTAGCGGGTTACAATGAGCAGTTCTTC. Encoded protein: CASPPPGLAGYNEQFF.

The genes are TRBV27 and TRBJ2-1; D may be TRBD1 or TRBD2 (5 bases each). Trimming removed 7 bases at V and 5 bases at J, with 9 bases between. The CDR3 extends over 12 amino acids. CDR1 and CDR2 (germline): MNHEY, SMNVEV (reference sequence). The CDR3 nucleotides read TGTGCCAGCAAGCTGGGGGACAATGAGCAGTTCTTC. Residues: CASKLGDNEQFF.

The V and J genes are TRBV4-1 and TRBJ2-7; D assignment may be TRBD1 or TRBD2 (6 bases each). Germline CDR1 and CDR2: MGHRA and YSYEKL. This CDR3 has 17 residues. The germline V and J ends were trimmed by 1 base and 4 bases, with 20 bases remaining between them. The CDR3 sequence is CASSQVPTGWGVYEQYF. CDR3 sequence (DNA): TGCGCCAGCAGCCAAGTTCCGACAGGATGGGGGGTATACGAGCAGTACTTC.

V is TRBV6-1 and J is TRBJ2-7; the D call may be TRBD1 or TRBD2 (7 bases each). Germline CDR1 reads MNHNS; CDR2 reads SASEGT. The CDR3 totals 15 residues. Trimming stripped 4 bases from V and 2 bases from J, with 15 bases between. This CDR3 reads CASSGEGAPTYEQYF. CDR3 coding DNA: TGTGCCAGCAGTGGGGAGGGGGCCCCCACCTACGAGCAGTACTTC.

A word on this clone: In the same sample, other DNA sequences code for this CDR3. V and J are TRBV9 and TRBJ2-1; possibly TRBD2 for D (5 bases). The V end lost 0 bases, the J end lost 4 bases, and 11 bases lay between the germline ends. From germline, CDR1 is SGDLS and CDR2 YYNGEE. The length of the CDR3 is 15 residues. CDR3 bases: TGTGCCAGCAGCGTAGTGGCGGGTTCTTACAATGAGCAGTTCTTC. It specifies CASSVVAGSYNEQFF.

CDR3 coding DNA: TGCGCCAGCAGCCAAGACGAGGGCTGGGAGACCCAGTACTTC. It translates to CASSQDEGWETQYF. This chain links TRBV4-3 with TRBJ2-5, with a possible D match to TRBD2 (5 bases). This CDR3 comprises 14 residues. Germline lookup yields CDR1 LGHNA and CDR2 YSLEER. Trimming removed 0 bases from V and 5 bases from J, with 10 bases in between.

The sample holds one count of this clone. The chain has TRBV13 and TRBJ2-7; unclear D gene. V was cut by 6 bases and J by 0 bases, with 18 bases left in between. Looked up from germline, CDR1 is PRHDT and CDR2 is FYEKMQ (reference sequence). The CDR3 consists of 16 residues. The CDR3 bases are TGTGCCAGCAGTAGACTGGGCGGCGTGCTCTCCTACGAGCAGTACTTC. Protein: CASSRLGGVLSYEQYF.

As for this clone: The junction shows a germline mismatch at one end, possibly a read error. The gene calls are TRBV7-7 and TRBJ2-1; possible D gene TRBD1, 6 bases. Germline CDR1 reads SSHAT; CDR2 reads FNYEAQ (reference sequence). The CDR3 covers 15 residues. In DNA form, the CDR3 reads TGTGCTAGCAGCTTTGGACAGCGACCGTACAATGAGCAGTTCTTC. This sequence encodes CASSFGQRPYNEQFF. The whole variable domain, filled in from reference TRBV7-7 and TRBJ2-1, reads GAGVSQSPRYKVTKRGQDVTLRCDPISSHATLYWYQQALGQGPEFLTYFNYEAQPDKSGLPSDRFSAERPEGSISTLTIQRTEQRDSAMYRCASSFGQRPYNEQFFGPGTRLTVL.

This chain links TRBV6-5 with TRBJ2-7, with a possible D match to TRBD1 (5 bases). This CDR3 has 13 amino acids. From germline, CDR1 is MNHEY and CDR2 SVGAGI. Trimming shortened V by 10 bases and J by 1 base, and 14 bases separated the two germline ends. CDR3 amino acids: CATMLGDSYEQYF. The CDR3 bases are TGTGCCACCATGCTAGGGGATTCCTACGAGCAGTACTTC.

V usage is TRBV5-1 and J usage is TRBJ1-6; unclear D gene. Germline V gene sequence: CDR1 SGHRS, CDR2 YFSETQ. This CDR3 region has 14 residues. V was pared by 4 bases and J by 9 bases, with 14 bases between. Here the CDR3 DNA reads TGCGCCAGCAGCCGCGACATAAAATTTTCACCCCTCCACTTT. Translating it yields CASSRDIKFSPLHF.

The chain has TRBV25-1 and TRBJ1-1, with a tentative D call TRBD1 (5 bases). The germline CDR1 and CDR2 sequences are MGHDK and SYGVNS. The CDR3 runs to 15 residues. V dropped 2 bases and J dropped 3 bases, with 13 bases sitting between them. The CDR3 protein is CASSERTNLDTEAFF. The CDR3 DNA follows: TGTGCCAGCAGTGAACGGACAAATCTAGACACTGAAGCTTTCTTT. Full variable domain (rest looked up from reference TRBV25-1 and TRBJ1-1): EADIYQTPRYLVIGTGKKITLECSQTMGHDKMYWYQQDPGMELHLIHYSYGVNSTEKGDLSSESTVSRIRTEHFPLTLESARPSHTSQYLCASSERTNLDTEAFFGQGTRLTVV.

This chain connects TRBV10-3 to TRBJ2-3; D possibly uses TRBD1 or TRBD2 (5 bases each). The CDR3 is made up of 16 amino acids. The V end lost 3 bases, the J end lost 2 bases, and 15 bases lay between the germline ends. From germline, CDR1 is ENHRY and CDR2 SYGVKD. The CDR3 loop is CAISDNWDPSTDTQYF. CDR3 DNA sequence: TGTGCCATCAGTGATAATTGGGACCCCTCCACAGATACGCAGTATTTT.

The chain is built from TRBV7-9 and TRBJ2-2; TRBD2 agrees at 8 bases. The V segment lost 2 bases and the J segment 1 base; nucleotides outside the gene matches: 3. Germline CDR1 SEHNR, CDR2 FQNEAQ (reference sequence). The CDR3 consists of 16 residues. The CDR3 loop is CASSLPAGGNTGELFF. CDR3 DNA sequence: TGTGCCAGCAGCTTACCGGCGGGGGGGAACACCGGGGAGCTGTTTTTT.

This clone was detected only once. The chain links TRBV14 to TRBJ1-1; D unclear. CDR1 and CDR2 (germline): SGHDN, FVKESK. V dropped 2 bases and J dropped 5 bases, with 18 bases sitting between them. This CDR3 has 16 residues. The CDR3: CASSQIEIGLQTEAFF. CDR3 coding DNA: TGTGCCAGCAGCCAAATCGAAATCGGACTCCAAACTGAAGCTTTCTTT.

Only a few counts were recorded for this clone. This chain connects TRBV19 to TRBJ2-7; D unresolved. The CDR3 is 13 residues long. In germline, CDR1 is LNHDA, CDR2 SQIVND (reference sequence). V lost 5 bases and J 2 bases, leaving 10 bases between the germline ends. In DNA, the CDR3 is TGTGCCAGTAGTTATCGGCCGACCTACGAGCAGTACTTC. It encodes CASSYRPTYEQYF.

The chain recombines TRBV10-1 with TRBJ1-4; D possibly corresponds to TRBD1 (5 bases). The germline gives CDR1 WNHNN, CDR2 SYGVQD (reference sequence). CDR3 length equals 13 residues. The V end was cut by 6 bases, the J end by 8 bases, with 13 bases between. Written as DNA, the CDR3 is TGCGCCAGCAGCGGGAGGCGGGGCGAAAAACTGTTTTTT. Its translation: CASSGRRGEKLFF.

The chain couples TRBV30 to TRBJ2-3; TRBD2 might be the D (6 bases). With 8 bases removed from V and 2 bases from J, the gap between germline ends came to 11 bases. CDR3 size: 12 residues. Germline-derived CDR1 and CDR2 are GTSNPN and SVGIG (reference sequence). CDR3 protein: CAHARDTDTQYF. The DNA of the CDR3 is TGTGCCCACGCGCGGGACACAGATACGCAGTATTTT.

V is TRBV7-9 and J is TRBJ1-1; D is unresolved. Per germline, CDR1 SEHNR and CDR2 FQNEAQ (reference sequence). The CDR3 has 14 amino acids. V was pared by 4 bases and J by 0 bases, with 9 bases between. DNA for the CDR3: TGTGCCAGCAGCTCCCCGGACTTGAACACTGAAGCTTTCTTT. Its translation is CASSSPDLNTEAFF.

The rearrangement uses TRBV28 and TRBJ2-7; D possibly corresponds to TRBD2 (6 bases). Trimming removed 5 bases at V and 6 bases at J, with 20 bases between. The CDR3 has 15 amino acids. Germline V CDR1 and CDR2: MDHEN, SYDVKM. CDR3 nucleotide sequence: TGTGCCAGCAGTCCGGCTGGAGGGGAATTACGCGAGCAGTACTTC. It is translated as CASSPAGGELREQYF.

The J gene is TRBJ2-7, the V gene TRBV6-5; 7 nucleotides align to TRBD1. With V trimmed by 4 bases and J by 2 bases, 5 bases remained unmatched. The germline V gene has CDR1 MNHEY and CDR2 SVGAGI. CDR3 length: 14 residues. CDR3 sequence: CASSFRDSPYEQYF. The CDR3 nucleotides read TGTGCCAGCAGTTTCCGGGACAGCCCCTACGAGCAGTACTTC.

This sequence joins TRBV6-5 and TRBJ1-1, with D possibly matching TRBD1 (5 bases). Trimming removed 4 bases at V and 2 bases at J, with 8 bases between. The CDR3 consists of 13 residues. Germline CDR1 is MNHEY and CDR2 is SVGAGI. CDR3: CASSWRDNTEAFF. CDR3 in DNA: TGTGCCAGCAGTTGGAGGGACAACACTGAAGCTTTCTTT.